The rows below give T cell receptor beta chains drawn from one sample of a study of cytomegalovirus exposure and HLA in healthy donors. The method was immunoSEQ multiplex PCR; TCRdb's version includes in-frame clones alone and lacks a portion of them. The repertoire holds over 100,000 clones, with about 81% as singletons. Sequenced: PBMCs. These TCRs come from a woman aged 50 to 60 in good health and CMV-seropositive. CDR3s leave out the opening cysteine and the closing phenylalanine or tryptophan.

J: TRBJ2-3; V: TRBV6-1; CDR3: ATTVRLSTDTQY
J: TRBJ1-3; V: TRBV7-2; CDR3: ASSLYNSGNTIY
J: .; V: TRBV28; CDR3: ASSRLARAYEQY
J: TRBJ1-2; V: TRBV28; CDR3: ASSFLMTANYGYT
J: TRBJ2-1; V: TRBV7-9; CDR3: ASSFGYSNNEQF
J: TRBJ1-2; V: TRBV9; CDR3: ASSGGGWVDSGYT
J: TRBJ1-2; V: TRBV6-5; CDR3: ASRFTDSYGYT
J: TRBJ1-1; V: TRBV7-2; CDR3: ASSLAFGLMNTEAF
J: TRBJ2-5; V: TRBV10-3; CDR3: SISGTGAETQY
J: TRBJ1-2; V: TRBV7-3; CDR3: ASSPRGGLYGYT
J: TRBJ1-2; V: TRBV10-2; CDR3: ASSYRGGYT
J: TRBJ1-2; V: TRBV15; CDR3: ATSSHNQDYWGYT